A selection of T cell receptor beta chains follows, all from one sample in a study of identical twins. Using its own MiXCR run on the 5' RACE reads, TCRdb lists one record per CDR3 protein. The sample contains 350,000 to 600,000 distinct CDR3 sequences, 12% to 15% of which appear only once. These records were also assigned to another study, of yellow fever vaccine responses in identical twins.

The sample comprised CD4+ T cells sorted from blood. These receptors originate from a woman in her late teens or twenties in good health. Both conserved end residues are part of each CDR3. Each record gives: J gene, clone size, CDR3 length, V gene, D gene, CDR3 DNA, CDR3 protein. D genes are given only for firm matches. Where a row states a size, it is once, few, many or the class of an expanded clone; other rows omit it.

TRBJ2-7,-,15,TRBV20-1,TRBD2,TGCAGTGCTAGACCCAGACTAGCGGGGGGGAACGAGCAGTACTTC,CSARPRLAGGNEQYF
TRBJ2-5,-,17,TRBV6-5,-,TGTGCCGGCAGTTACTTTGCCGGGTCAGGAGCCCAAGAGACCCAGTACTTC,CAGSYFAGSGAQETQYF
TRBJ2-1,-,14,TRBV20-1,TRBD2,TGCAGTGCGGGTCTAGCGGGGGGGCCCAATGAGCAGTTCTTC,CSAGLAGGPNEQFF
TRBJ2-7,-,15,TRBV5-1,TRBD1,TGCGCCAGCAGCTTCGACGGGACAGGGTTCTACGAGCAGTACTTC,CASSFDGTGFYEQYF
TRBJ1-2,many,15,TRBV28,-,TGTGCCAGCGGCGGACTGGGCAGGGTCTATGGTGGCTACACCTTC,CASGGLGRVYGGYTF
TRBJ1-2,few,13,TRBV7-9,TRBD1,TGTGCCAGCAGCCGCCGGGACAGGGGGGACTACACCTTC,CASSRRDRGDYTF
TRBJ1-1,-,11,TRBV10-3,-,TGTGCCATCAAAAATGGTGAGGAAGCTTTCTTT,CAIKNGEEAFF
TRBJ2-7,many,14,TRBV29-1,TRBD1,TGCAGCGTAGAAAAACAGGGGGCGTCCCACGAGCAGTACTTC,CSVEKQGASHEQYF
TRBJ1-4,-,15,TRBV7-2,TRBD1,TGTGCCAGCAGCCCGAAACAGGGGTTGGGGGAAAAACTGTTTTTT,CASSPKQGLGEKLFF
TRBJ1-2,few,17,TRBV5-6,-,TGTGCCAGCAGCTGGCAAAGACAGGAATCGTCTAACTATGGCTACACCTTC,CASSWQRQESSNYGYTF
TRBJ2-1,-,15,TRBV5-6,-,TGTGCCAGCAGCTTGAGGGCGGTAGGGTACAATGAGCAGTTCTTC,CASSLRAVGYNEQFF
TRBJ2-5,few,13,TRBV2,-,TGTGCCAGCAGGGGAAACAGGGAAGAGACCCAGTACTTC,CASRGNREETQYF
TRBJ2-5,-,13,TRBV20-1,-,TGCAGTGCTGTCCCCGGGACAATAGAGACCCAGTACTTC,CSAVPGTIETQYF
TRBJ2-2,-,15,TRBV7-2,TRBD2,TGTGCCAGCAGCTCCAGCGGGGGAACCGCCGGGGAGCTGTTTTTT,CASSSSGGTAGELFF
TRBJ1-1,few,15,TRBV7-8,-,TGTGCCAGCAGCTTAGCAGGGTCGGCGAACACTGAAGCTTTCTTT,CASSLAGSANTEAFF
TRBJ2-1,-,17,TRBV20-1,TRBD1,TGCAGTGCTAGTGGTCAAACCGGGACAGGTTTTTGGAATGAGCAGTTCTTC,CSASGQTGTGFWNEQFF
TRBJ2-3,-,14,TRBV2,-,TGTGCCAGTGTCCGGGACCTGAGCACAGATACGCAGTATTTT,CASVRDLSTDTQYF
TRBJ2-1,few,18,TRBV28,TRBD2,TGTGCCAGCAGTCCGTACCGAAGACTAGCGGGGTTATACAATGAGCAGTTCTTC,CASSPYRRLAGLYNEQFF
TRBJ2-1,few,15,TRBV18,TRBD2,TGTGCCAGCTCACCACAAGCTAGCGGGAACAATGAGCAGTTCTTC,CASSPQASGNNEQFF
TRBJ2-1,-,13,TRBV28,TRBD2,TGTGCCAGCAACGGCGGGAGGTCAAATGAGCAGTTCTTC,CASNGGRSNEQFF
TRBJ1-2,few,14,TRBV27,-,TGTGCCAGCAGTTTTCTTTCTGGGTTTTATGGCTACACCTTC,CASSFLSGFYGYTF
TRBJ2-5,-,16,TRBV7-2,TRBD2,TGTGCCAGCAGCTTACGACTAGCGGGGAAACAAGAGACCCAGTACTTC,CASSLRLAGKQETQYF
TRBJ1-1,-,14,TRBV6-2/TRBV6-3,-,TGTGCCAGCAGTTACCTTCCTATGAACACTGAAGCTTTCTTT,CASSYLPMNTEAFF
TRBJ2-7,-,14,TRBV7-9,-,TGTGCCAGCAGCTTCCCGGGACCAAACTACGAGCAGTACTTC,CASSFPGPNYEQYF
TRBJ2-5,few,13,TRBV20-1,-,TGCAGTGCTAGTGGAAACGCGAAGGAGACCCAGTACTTC,CSASGNAKETQYF
TRBJ2-7,few,16,TRBV4-3,TRBD2,TGCGCCAGCAGCCAAGATGTCACTAGCGGGAGCCACGAGCAGTACTTC,CASSQDVTSGSHEQYF
TRBJ2-3,many,16,TRBV4-3,TRBD1,TGCGCCAGCAGCCAAGAGACGGACAGGGGTACAGATACGCAGTATTTT,CASSQETDRGTDTQYF
TRBJ2-1,few,16,TRBV9,TRBD2,TGTGCCAGCAGCGTATCTAGCGGGAGCTTCGGAGATGAGCAGTTCTTC,CASSVSSGSFGDEQFF
TRBJ2-4,-,16,TRBV5-6,TRBD2,TGTGCCAGCAGAGGAGGACTAGCGGGGGACCCAAACATTCAGTACTTC,CASRGGLAGDPNIQYF
TRBJ2-1,many,16,TRBV4-2,TRBD2,TGTGCCAGCAGCCAAGAGGGACTAGCGGATTACAATGAGCAGTTCTTC,CASSQEGLADYNEQFF
TRBJ2-1,-,16,TRBV12-3/TRBV12-4,-,TGTGCCAGCAGTCCTGCTTTGACTATCTCCTACAATGAGCAGTTCTTC,CASSPALTISYNEQFF
TRBJ1-6,-,17,TRBV6-5,TRBD1,TGTGCCAGCAGTTACTCGAGGGTCGGGACAGGTCAATCACCCCTCCACTTT,CASSYSRVGTGQSPLHF
TRBJ2-5,few,15,TRBV7-9,-,TGTGCCAGCAGCCCTATGCTACGTCCCCAAGAGACCCAGTACTTC,CASSPMLRPQETQYF
TRBJ2-3,-,14,TRBV7-8,-,TGTGCCAGCAGCTTGAGGCGGAACACAGATACGCAGTATTTT,CASSLRRNTDTQYF
TRBJ2-3,few,12,TRBV11-2,-,TGTGCCAGCAGCGCCAAACTAGATACGCAGTATTTT,CASSAKLDTQYF
TRBJ2-1,-,13,TRBV7-3,-,TGTGCCAGCAGCCCTAGTGGGGGCGATGAGCAGTTCTTC,CASSPSGGDEQFF
TRBJ1-1,-,13,TRBV25-1,-,TGTGCCAGCAGTGAATATGTCTTCGGTCAGGCTTTCTTT,CASSEYVFGQAFF
TRBJ1-4,once,15,TRBV28,-,TGTGCCAGCAGTTTCCCCCAGGGGATGAATGAAAAACTGTTTTTT,CASSFPQGMNEKLFF
TRBJ2-3,few,15,TRBV4-3,TRBD2,TGCGCCAGCAGCCAAGCGGGAGGGCAGGCAGATACGCAGTATTTT,CASSQAGGQADTQYF
TRBJ1-1,-,14,TRBV20-1,-,TGCAGTGCTGGCCACACCGCCGAGACCACTGAAGCTTTCTTT,CSAGHTAETTEAFF
TRBJ2-5,few,17,TRBV4-2,TRBD2,TGTGCCAGCAGCCAAGACGCGGCTAGCGGGAGTAGGGAGACCCAGTACTTC,CASSQDAASGSRETQYF
TRBJ2-5,-,15,TRBV29-1,-,TGCAGCGTTGAAAGAAAACTAGGTATCCAAGAGACCCAGTACTTC,CSVERKLGIQETQYF